This T cell receptor (beta chain) came from a study of blood T cell repertoires in COVID-19. About the research overall: Acute and convalescent COVID-19 specimens originated in the United States, Italy and Spain. PBMCs, B-cell-depleted T cells, or T cells were the source of the cDNA or gDNA that made up the material.

Data came from immunoSEQ multiplex PCR; TCRdb stores just in-frame clones and leaves some out. The sample includes more than 55,000 clones, approximately 89% seen only once; the top ten take about 6%. Trimming shortened V by 0 bases and J by 8 bases, and 10 bases separated the two germline ends. Looked up from germline, CDR1 is LNHNV and CDR2 is YYDKDF (reference sequence). This CDR3 comprises 14 residues. The specimen was peripheral blood. The sequence was collected from a woman in her sixties or seventies with acute or convalescent COVID-19. The rearrangement links TRBV15 to TRBJ1-4; possibly TRBD1 for D (6 bases). The CDR3 region has the DNA TGTGCCACCAGCAGAGACAGGGGAAGAGAAAAACTGTTTTTT. This codes for CATSRDRGREKLFF.